The rows below give T cell receptor beta chains drawn from one sample of a study of hypomethylating agent response in myelodysplastic syndrome. The method was immunoSEQ multiplex PCR; TCRdb's version includes in-frame clones alone and lacks a portion of them. The repertoire holds just over 3,000 clones, with about 90% as singletons. The sample consisted of bone marrow, taken before or after starting hypomethylating agent treatment for myelodysplastic syndrome (not recorded which). Every receptor here comes from a human donor with myelodysplastic syndrome. Each CDR3 is given with its conserved first and last residue. The D gene is left open where the match is weak. Clone size appears in some rows only: once, few, many, or a class for an expanded clone.

clone_size	d_call	v_call	j_call	cdr3_aa	cdr3_nt
.	.	TRBV7-3	TRBJ2-3	CASSPLHISTDTQYF	TGTGCCAGCAGCCCGCTACATATCAGCACAGATACGCAGTATTTT
.	TRBD1	TRBV19	TRBJ2-4	CASSTRTGLAKNIQYF	TGTGCCAGTAGTACCCGGACAGGCTTAGCCAAAAACATTCAGTACTTC
.	.	TRBV30	TRBJ2-1	CARAWDGEFYNEQFF	TGTGCCCGAGCATGGGATGGGGAGTTTTACAATGAGCAGTTCTTC
.	TRBD2	TRBV7-2	TRBJ2-7	CATKQRLAGTREQYF	TGTGCCACCAAACAGAGACTAGCGGGAACGAGAGAGCAGTACTTC
.	.	TRBV7-2	TRBJ2-5	CASSLGVMETQYF	TGTGCCAGCAGCTTAGGGGTCATGGAGACCCAGTACTTC
few	.	TRBV7-9	TRBJ2-4	CASSHALAKNIQYF	TGTGCCAGCAGCCACGCACTAGCCAAAAACATTCAGTACTTC
.	TRBD2	TRBV10-3	TRBJ2-3	CAISAGLAGGARADTQYF	TGTGCCATCAGCGCCGGACTAGCGGGAGGGGCGCGGGCAGATACGCAGTATTTT
few	.	TRBV6-5	TRBJ1-1	CASSYHYTKLAFF	TGTGCCAGCAGTTACCACTATACGAAGTTAGCTTTCTTT
.	.	TRBV6-5	TRBJ2-1	CASKESGGALNEQFF	TGTGCCAGCAAGGAGTCGGGGGGCGCGTTGAATGAGCAGTTCTTC
.	.	TRBV28	TRBJ1-1	CASSSPSRGSFEAFF	TGTGCCAGCAGTTCACCCTCGCGTGGCAGCTTTGAAGCTTTCTTT
few	TRBD1	TRBV6-4	TRBJ2-3	CASSASGQGSDTQYF	TGTGCCAGCAGTGCCTCAGGACAGGGTTCAGATACGCAGTATTTT
.	.	TRBV7-3	TRBJ1-3	CASSFDPSTGNTIYF	TGTGCCAGCAGCTTTGACCCATCGACTGGAAACACCATATATTTT
once	TRBD2	TRBV4-3	TRBJ2-7	CASSQSWGGGIGEQYF	TGCGCCAGCAGCCAATCCTGGGGCGGGGGTATCGGGGAGCAGTACTTC
.	.	TRBV9	TRBJ2-1	CASSVFTGWDNEQFF	TGTGCCAGCAGCGTTTTTACAGGGTGGGACAATGAGCAGTTCTTC
once	.	TRBV9	TRBJ2-2	CASSSSRGGELFF	TGTGCCAGCAGCTCGTCCCGGGGGGGGGAGCTGTTTTTT
.	.	TRBV6-5	TRBJ2-7	CASSYSEGEQYF	TGTGCCAGCAGTTACTCGGAGGGGGAGCAGTACTTC
.	.	TRBV28	TRBJ2-6	CASSFPSSGANVLTF	TGTGCCAGCAGTTTCCCTAGCTCTGGGGCCAACGTCCTGACTTTC
.	TRBD1	TRBV7-2	TRBJ1-3	CASRTGDVGNTIYF	TGTGCCAGCAGAACAGGGGACGTCGGAAACACCATATATTTT
few	.	TRBV6-1	TRBJ1-5	CASSEQLENQPQHF	TGTGCCAGCAGTGAACAACTGGAGAATCAGCCCCAGCATTTT
few	TRBD1	TRBV5-3	TRBJ2-7	CARSLSPGTEDEQYF	TGTGCCAGAAGCCTCTCCCCAGGGACAGAGGACGAGCAGTACTTC
.	.	TRBV7-3	TRBJ2-1	CASSTSTQNEQFF	TGTGCCAGCAGCACTTCGACCCAGAATGAGCAGTTCTTC
.	.	TRBV4-3	TRBJ2-1	CASSQDPGVGEQFF	TGCGCCAGCAGCCAAGATCCGGGGGTAGGAGAGCAGTTCTTC
.	.	TRBV7-9	TRBJ1-1	CASSLGGKGATEAFF	TGTGCCAGCAGCTTAGGCGGGAAAGGGGCCACTGAAGCTTTCTTT
.	.	TRBV9	TRBJ1-5	CASSVVSKGSNQPQHF	TGTGCCAGCAGCGTAGTTTCCAAAGGGAGCAATCAGCCCCAGCATTTT
.	TRBD2	TRBV28	TRBJ2-3	CASSPLGTSGSLSPTQYF	TGTGCCAGCAGCCCCCTAGGGACTAGCGGGTCCCTTAGTCCTACGCAGTATTTT
.	TRBD1	TRBV5-4	TRBJ2-7	CASTQGPGTASYEQYF	TGTGCCAGCACCCAAGGGCCCGGGACAGCCTCCTACGAGCAGTACTTC
.	TRBD1	TRBV11-2	TRBJ1-1	CASSFPGQGREAFF	TGTGCCAGCAGCTTCCCTGGACAGGGCCGCGAAGCTTTCTTT
.	.	TRBV6-5	TRBJ1-6	CASGGSYNSPLHF	TGTGCCTCAGGCGGTTCCTATAATTCACCCCTCCACTTT
.	.	TRBV7-8	TRBJ1-1	CASSKDLNTEAFF	TGTGCCAGCAGCAAAGACCTAAACACTGAAGCTTTCTTT
large	TRBD1	TRBV2	TRBJ1-3	CASRVDRGGNTIYF	TGTGCCAGCAGGGTTGACAGGGGTGGAAACACCATATATTTT
.	.	TRBV6-6	TRBJ1-6	CASGREGDNSPLHF	TGTGCCAGCGGCCGGGAAGGGGATAATTCACCCCTCCACTTT
.	.	TRBV19	TRBJ2-1	CASSIAARSGGEQFF	TGTGCCAGTAGTATAGCGGCTAGATCTGGCGGTGAGCAGTTCTTC
.	.	TRBV2	TRBJ1-6	CASNRQGGSPLHF	TGTGCCAGCAACAGGCAGGGAGGATCACCCCTCCACTTT
.	.	TRBV6-5	TRBJ1-5	CASSPDRTSNQPQHF	TGTGCCAGCAGTCCCGACAGGACCAGCAATCAGCCCCAGCATTTT
.	.	TRBV7-6	TRBJ2-6	CASSQDSGANVLTF	TGTGCCAGCAGCCAGGACTCTGGGGCCAACGTCCTGACTTTC
.	.	TRBV4-1	TRBJ2-7	CASSQAGAYEQYF	TGCGCCAGCAGCCAAGCGGGAGCCTACGAGCAGTACTTC
.	.	TRBV20-1	TRBJ2-7	CSSGHSYEQYF	TGCAGTTCGGGACATTCCTACGAGCAGTACTTC
once	.	TRBV30	TRBJ2-3	CAWNRGTDHTDTQYF	TGTGCCTGGAATCGGGGGACGGACCACACAGATACGCAGTATTTT
.	TRBD1	TRBV5-6	TRBJ1-6	CASSLGGADSPLHF	TGTGCCAGCAGCTTAGGGGGCGCGGATTCACCCCTCCACTTT
.	TRBD1	TRBV7-3	TRBJ1-6	CASSDGTGGTPLHF	TGTGCCAGCAGCGACGGGACAGGAGGGACACCCCTCCACTTT
.	TRBD2	TRBV6-5	TRBJ2-4	CASRGGLASKNIQYF	TGTGCCAGCAGGGGGGGACTAGCGTCCAAAAACATTCAGTACTTC
.	.	TRBV4-3	TRBJ2-7	CASSPGDFSYEQYF	TGCGCCAGCAGCCCCGGGGACTTCTCCTACGAGCAGTACTTC
.	.	TRBV6-5	TRBJ1-2	CASSPTGNYGYTF	TGTGCCAGCAGTCCCACGGGGAACTATGGCTACACCTTC
.	.	TRBV25-1	TRBJ2-5	CASSEFRAQETQYF	TGTGCCAGCAGTGAATTCAGGGCCCAAGAGACCCAGTACTTC
.	TRBD1	TRBV6-5	TRBJ1-6	CATGLTGERSPLHF	TGTGCCACGGGCCTGACAGGGGAAAGGTCACCCCTCCACTTT
.	.	TRBV6-5	TRBJ1-1	CASSIGRAEAFF	TGTGCCAGCAGCATCGGGAGGGCTGAAGCTTTCTTT
few	.	TRBV19	TRBJ1-6	CASSTHPNSPLHF	TGTGCCAGTAGTACGCACCCTAATTCACCCCTCCACTTT
.	.	TRBV12-5	TRBJ2-1	CASGIHQSSYNEQFF	TGTGCTAGTGGTATCCACCAGAGCTCCTACAATGAGCAGTTCTTC
.	TRBD1	TRBV11-2	TRBJ1-2	CASRPGQGNYGYTF	TGTGCCAGCAGACCCGGACAGGGTAACTATGGCTACACCTTC
.	TRBD2	TRBV6-4	TRBJ2-3	CASSQEASGGTDTQYF	TGTGCCAGCAGCCAGGAGGCTAGCGGGGGCACAGATACGCAGTATTTT
.	TRBD1	TRBV5-6	TRBJ1-5	CASSLDGQDHNQPQHF	TGTGCCAGCAGCCTGGATGGACAGGACCACAATCAGCCCCAGCATTTT
.	TRBD2	TRBV29-1	TRBJ2-7	CSVRLAHYEQYF	TGCAGCGTTCGACTAGCGCACTACGAGCAGTACTTC
.	.	TRBV4-2	TRBJ1-1	CASSQGLFDTEAFF	TGTGCCAGCAGCCAAGGTCTATTTGACACTGAAGCTTTCTTT
.	.	TRBV9	TRBJ2-2	CASSAWGRATGELFF	TGTGCCAGCAGCGCTTGGGGTCGTGCCACCGGGGAGCTGTTTTTT